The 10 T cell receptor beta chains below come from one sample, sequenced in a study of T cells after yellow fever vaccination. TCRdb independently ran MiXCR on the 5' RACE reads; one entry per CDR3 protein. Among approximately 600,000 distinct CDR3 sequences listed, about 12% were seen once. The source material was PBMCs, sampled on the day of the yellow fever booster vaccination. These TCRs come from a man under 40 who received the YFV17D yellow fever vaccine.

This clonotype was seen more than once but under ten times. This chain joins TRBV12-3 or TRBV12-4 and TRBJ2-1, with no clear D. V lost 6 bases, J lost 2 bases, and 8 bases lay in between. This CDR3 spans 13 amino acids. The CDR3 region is CASRLGTYNEQFF. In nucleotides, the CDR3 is TGTGCCAGCAGGCTCGGAACCTACAATGAGCAGTTCTTC.

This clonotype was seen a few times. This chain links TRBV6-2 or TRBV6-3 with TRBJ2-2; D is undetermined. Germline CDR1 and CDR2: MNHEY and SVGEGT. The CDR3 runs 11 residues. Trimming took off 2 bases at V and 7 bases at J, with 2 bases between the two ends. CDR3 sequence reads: CASSYHGELFF. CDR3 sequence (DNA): TGTGCCAGCAGTTACCACGGGGAGCTGTTTTTT.

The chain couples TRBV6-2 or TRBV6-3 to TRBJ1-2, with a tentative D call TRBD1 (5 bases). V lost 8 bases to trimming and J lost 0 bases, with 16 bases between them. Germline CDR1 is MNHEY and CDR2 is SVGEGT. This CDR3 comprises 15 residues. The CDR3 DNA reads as TGTGCCAGCGGACCCCAGGGACTAGCTAACTATGGCTACACCTTC. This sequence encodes CASGPQGLANYGYTF.

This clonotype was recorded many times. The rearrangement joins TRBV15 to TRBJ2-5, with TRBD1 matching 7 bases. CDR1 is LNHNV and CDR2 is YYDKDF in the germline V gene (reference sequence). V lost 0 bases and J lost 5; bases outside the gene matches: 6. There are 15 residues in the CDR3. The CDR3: CATSREGGFGETQYF. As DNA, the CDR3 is TGTGCCACCAGCAGAGAAGGGGGCTTCGGCGAGACCCAGTACTTC.

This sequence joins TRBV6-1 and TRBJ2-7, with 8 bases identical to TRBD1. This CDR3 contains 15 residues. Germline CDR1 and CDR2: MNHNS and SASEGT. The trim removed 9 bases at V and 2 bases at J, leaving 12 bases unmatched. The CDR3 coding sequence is TGTGCCAGTGGCTTGGCGGGACAGGCTCCCTACGAGCAGTACTTC. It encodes CASGLAGQAPYEQYF.

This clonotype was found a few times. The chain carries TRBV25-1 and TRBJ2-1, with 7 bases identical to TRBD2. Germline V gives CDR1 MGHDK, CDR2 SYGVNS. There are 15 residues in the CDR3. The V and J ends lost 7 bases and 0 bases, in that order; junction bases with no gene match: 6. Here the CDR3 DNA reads TGTGCCAGCACCTCAGCGGGAAGCTCCTACAATGAGCAGTTCTTC. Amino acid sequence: CASTSAGSSYNEQFF.

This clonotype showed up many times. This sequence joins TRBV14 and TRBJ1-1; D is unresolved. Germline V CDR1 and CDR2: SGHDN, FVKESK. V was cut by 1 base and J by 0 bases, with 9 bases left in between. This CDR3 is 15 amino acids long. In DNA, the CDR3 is TGTGCCAGCAGCCAAGTAAGGCAGATGAACACTGAAGCTTTCTTT. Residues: CASSQVRQMNTEAFF.

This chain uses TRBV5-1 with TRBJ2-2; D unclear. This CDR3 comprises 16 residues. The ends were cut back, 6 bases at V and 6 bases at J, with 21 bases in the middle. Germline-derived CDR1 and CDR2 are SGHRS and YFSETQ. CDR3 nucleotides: TGCGCCAGCACCATTGACGCAGTGGGTGTCGCCGGGGAGCTGTTTTTT. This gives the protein CASTIDAVGVAGELFF.

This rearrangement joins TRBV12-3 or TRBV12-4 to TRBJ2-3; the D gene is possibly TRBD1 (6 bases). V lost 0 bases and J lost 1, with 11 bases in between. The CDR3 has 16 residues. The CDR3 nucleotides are TGTGCCAGCAGTTTAGCCCAGGGGTTAGGCACAGATACGCAGTATTTT. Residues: CASSLAQGLGTDTQYF.

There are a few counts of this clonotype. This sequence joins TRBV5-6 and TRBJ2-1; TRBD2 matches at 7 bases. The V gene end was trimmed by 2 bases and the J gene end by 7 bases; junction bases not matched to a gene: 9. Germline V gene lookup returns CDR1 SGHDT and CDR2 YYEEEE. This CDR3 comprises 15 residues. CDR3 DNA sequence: TGTGCCAGCAGCTTTTTGTATGGCGGGAGTAATGAGCAGTTCTTC. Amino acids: CASSFLYGGSNEQFF.